A single TCR beta chain is shown here with its context. The sample originates from a study of regulatory T cells in long-lasting Graves disease. Library construction for TCR beta used iRepertoire HTBI primers and Arm-PCR of CDR3 regions. TCRdb reanalysed the multiplex PCR reads using MiXCR and keeps one entry per CDR3 protein. Of roughly 420,000 distinct CDR3 sequences in the sample, 16% are singletons; the top ten hold about 23%. This CDR3 is 11 amino acids long. Germline CDR1 SGHTA, CDR2 FQGTGA. The V end was cut by 6 bases, the J end by 11 bases, with 10 bases between. The time point here: newly diagnosed GD, antithyroid drugs for less than 3 months. PBMC RNA served as the TCR library source. Separately, the same data were catalogued under a study of T cells in Graves' hyperthyroidism and ophthalmopathy. That source reports: Based on clinical symptoms, serum thyroxine and TRAb, thyroid ultrasound and orbital computed tomography, diagnoses were reached. A model using 13 V-J features told ophthalmopathy apart from stable hyperthyroidism.

The sequence was collected from a woman aged 18-29 years with Graves disease. The chain has TRBV7-3 and TRBJ2-2; no clear D gene. The specimen was peripheral blood mononuclear cells (PBMCs), collected at new diagnosis, from a patient treated with antithyroid drugs. The CDR3 region is CASRSNGELFF. The DNA for the CDR3 is TGTGCCAGCAGGAGCAATGGAGAGCTGTTTTTT. The variable domain in full, with the rest retrieved from reference TRBV7-3 and TRBJ2-2, is GAGVSQTPSNKVTEKGKYVELRCDPISGHTALYWYRQSLGQGPEFLIYFQGTGAADDSGLPNDRFFAVRPEGSVSTLKIQRTERGDSAVYLCASRSNGELFFGEGSRLTVL.